One sample yielded the 24 T cell receptor beta chains listed below, sequenced in a study of shared clonotypes between healthy human individuals. Naivety among CD8 cells was defined by CD45RO negativity and positive CCR7 selection, thereby excluding terminally differentiated effector memory CD45RA+ cells. Method: immunoSEQ multiplex PCR; TCRdb's copy keeps in-frame clones and lacks some. The sample shows roughly 890,000 clones, 80% to 95% of them seen only once. Material: naive CD8+ T cells sorted from blood. These receptors were obtained from a man aged 25 to 40 in good health.

The chain combines TRBV7-2 with TRBJ2-5; the match to TRBD2 covers 13 bases. The V gene end was trimmed by 5 bases and the J gene end by 1 base; junction bases not matched to a gene: 13. CDR3 length: 19 residues. Germline CDR1 SGHTA, CDR2 FQGNSA. In DNA, the CDR3 is TGTGCCAGCAGCGCATACGACTCGGGACTAGCGGGATTCCAAGAGACCCAGTACTTC. It encodes CASSAYDSGLAGFQETQYF.

With respect to this clone: An end of the junction differs from the germline gene, which may be a read error. The chain joins TRBV9 to TRBJ1-6; D might be TRBD1 (5 bases). This CDR3 has 12 amino acids. From germline, CDR1 is SGDLS and CDR2 YYNGEE. CDR3 amino acids: CASSEEAGPLYF. DNA of the CDR3: TGTGCCAGCAGCGAGGAGGCGGGACCCCTGTATTTT.

On this clone itself: The same CDR3 can be traced to other DNA sequences in this sample. The V gene is TRBV27, the J gene TRBJ1-2, with no clear D. CDR1 is MNHEY and CDR2 is SMNVEV in the germline V gene (reference sequence). CDR3 length: 13 residues. V was clipped by 3 bases and J by 0 bases, with 5 bases between them. The CDR3 bases are TGTGCCAGCAGTTTCGCCACTAACTATGGCTACACCTTC. This sequence encodes CASSFATNYGYTF.

The J gene is TRBJ2-1, the V gene TRBV27; TRBD2 aligns across 7 bases. In germline, CDR1 is MNHEY, CDR2 SMNVEV (reference sequence). The CDR3 runs 12 residues. Unmatched junction bases numbered 9, after V lost 10 bases and J lost 9 bases. Written as DNA, the CDR3 is TGTGCCACCACGGGAGGAACCCTTGAGCAGTTCTTC. It is translated as CATTGGTLEQFF.

The chain joins TRBV6-6 to TRBJ1-5; TRBD1 aligns across 10 bases. CDR1 is MNHNY and CDR2 is SVGAGI in the germline V gene (reference sequence). The V and J ends lost 2 bases and 4 bases, in that order; junction bases with no gene match: 2. The CDR3 spans 15 residues. CDR3 in DNA: TGTGCCAGCAGTTACCGGACAGGGGGAAATCAGCCCCAGCATTTT. Protein product: CASSYRTGGNQPQHF.

The V gene is TRBV5-6, the J gene TRBJ2-1, with 7 bases matching TRBD1. Germline CDR1 SGHDT, CDR2 YYEEEE. V lost 0 bases, J lost 9 bases, and 6 bases stayed unmatched. The CDR3 length is 14 residues. CDR3: CASSLGDRASEQFF. The CDR3, as DNA: TGTGCCAGCAGCTTGGGTGACAGGGCCAGTGAGCAGTTCTTC.

V is TRBV27 and J is TRBJ2-1, with 7 bases that match TRBD2. The germline gives CDR1 MNHEY, CDR2 SMNVEV (reference sequence). The V gene end was trimmed by 5 bases and the J gene end by 4 bases; junction bases not matched to a gene: 14. There are 17 residues in the CDR3. The CDR3 here is CASSTRWAGEGYNEQFF. DNA for the CDR3: TGTGCCAGCAGTACCAGATGGGCGGGAGAGGGTTACAATGAGCAGTTCTTC.

Comments on this clone: This specimen includes other DNA sequences encoding the same CDR3. The chain employs TRBV30 and TRBJ2-1; D ambiguous. The germline V gene has CDR1 GTSNPN and CDR2 SVGIG (reference sequence). The V gene lost 0 bases and the J gene lost 0 bases, with 9 bases spanning the gap. This CDR3 has 15 amino acids. CDR3 sequence: CAWSVASSSYNEQFF. CDR3 in DNA: TGTGCCTGGAGTGTCGCCAGTAGCTCCTACAATGAGCAGTTCTTC.

As for this clone: This sample includes further DNA sequences coding for the same CDR3. The V and J genes are TRBV29-1 and TRBJ2-2, with 7 bases lining up with TRBD1. Looked up from germline, CDR1 is SQVTM and CDR2 is ANQGSEA. This CDR3 is 13 amino acids long. After removal of 6 bases from V and 0 bases from J, the junction contained 1 base not matched to a gene. CDR3 amino acids: CSVGQSNTGELFF. Written as DNA, the CDR3 is TGCAGCGTGGGACAGTCGAACACCGGGGAGCTGTTTTTT.

The chain couples TRBV11-2 to TRBJ2-5; TRBD2 might be the D (5 bases). The CDR3 spans 14 residues. Per germline, CDR1 SGHAT and CDR2 FQNNGV. Between the trimmed V and J ends, which lost 4 bases and 1 base, there was a span of 10 bases. CDR3 protein: CASSSLEVQETQYF. The CDR3 nucleotides read TGTGCCAGCAGCTCCCTGGAGGTCCAAGAGACCCAGTACTTC.

The V gene is TRBV6-5, the J gene TRBJ1-1; 10 bases are a match to TRBD1. Germline lookup yields CDR1 MNHEY and CDR2 SVGAGI. This CDR3 has 13 amino acids. The trim removed 7 bases at V and 5 bases at J, leaving 4 bases unmatched. Here the CDR3 DNA reads TGTGCCAGCACTTGGACAGGGGGAACTGAAGCTTTCTTT. Its translation is CASTWTGGTEAFF.

The rearrangement joins TRBV11-2 to TRBJ2-1; D ambiguous. Trimming took 0 bases from V and 5 from J, leaving 11 bases between them. The CDR3 has 15 amino acids. Germline V gives CDR1 SGHAT, CDR2 FQNNGV. CDR3 region: CASSLDWYGDNEQFF. DNA of the CDR3: TGTGCCAGCAGCTTAGATTGGTACGGAGACAATGAGCAGTTCTTC.

This chain connects TRBV10-3 to TRBJ2-1, with 10 nucleotides matching TRBD2. With 7 bases clipped from V and 3 bases from J, the junction kept 6 bases outside the gene matches. Per the germline V gene, CDR1 is ENHRY and CDR2 is SYGVKD. This CDR3 region has 15 residues. In nucleotides, the CDR3 is TGTGCCATCACCCAGCGGGAGGGCCGCTACAATGAGCAGTTCTTC. Encoded protein: CAITQREGRYNEQFF.

This clone was detected a few times. V is TRBV7-9 and J is TRBJ2-2; D not resolved. The germline V gene encodes CDR1 SEHNR and CDR2 FQNEAQ (reference sequence). The CDR3 length is 11 residues. V lost 1 base and J 7 bases, leaving 1 base between the germline ends. CDR3 sequence reads: CASSLVGELFF. The CDR3, as DNA: TGTGCCAGCAGCTTAGTCGGGGAGCTGTTTTTT.

A word on this clone: This CDR3 is also generated by other DNA sequences in the sample. The chain has TRBV27 and TRBJ1-2; tentatively, D is TRBD1 (5 bases). This CDR3 region has 11 residues. V lost 6 bases, J lost 4 bases, and 6 bases lay in between. Germline V gene data show CDR1 as MNHEY and CDR2 as SMNVEV (reference sequence). CDR3: CASSGGYGYTF. CDR3 in DNA: TGTGCCAGCAGCGGGGGCTATGGCTACACCTTC.

The gene calls are TRBV6-5 and TRBJ2-2; no reliable D call. Germline V gives CDR1 MNHEY, CDR2 SVGAGI. Trimming pared 4 bases from V and 1 base from J, leaving 7 bases between. The CDR3 covers 14 residues. CDR3 sequence (DNA): TGTGCCAGCAGTTGGGGTCAGAACACCGGGGAGCTGTTTTTT. Protein: CASSWGQNTGELFF.

V gene TRBV5-8 combines with J gene TRBJ1-1; D gene ambiguous. This CDR3 contains 16 residues. Germline V gene sequence: CDR1 SGHTS, CDR2 YDEGEE. The V end was cut by 6 bases, the J end by 1 base, with 19 bases between. CDR3 sequence: CASTHAPPGGNTEAFF. In DNA, the CDR3 is TGTGCCAGCACCCACGCCCCCCCGGGAGGGAACACTGAAGCTTTCTTT.

V and J are TRBV5-1 and TRBJ2-1, with D hard to call. Germline lookup yields CDR1 SGHRS and CDR2 YFSETQ. With 0 bases removed from V and 7 bases from J, the gap between germline ends came to 11 bases. The CDR3 is made up of 14 amino acids. In DNA, the CDR3 is TGCGCCAGCAGCTTGGCCGAGATGGGGAATGAGCAGTTCTTC. This codes for CASSLAEMGNEQFF.

The chain employs TRBV6-1 and TRBJ1-1; 8 bases map to TRBD1. V lost 5 bases to trimming and J lost 1 base; unmatched junction nucleotides: 6. Germline loops: CDR1 MNHNS, CDR2 SASEGT. The length of the CDR3 is 15 residues. For the CDR3, the DNA is TGTGCCAGCAGTACACCCGGGACAGGGAACACTGAAGCTTTCTTT. It yields the protein CASSTPGTGNTEAFF.

The gene calls are TRBV6-5 and TRBJ1-1, with TRBD1 as a possible D gene (6 bases). CDR3 length: 13 residues. Trimming left V 8 bases short and J 6 bases short, with 16 bases between. Germline assignment: CDR1 MNHEY and CDR2 SVGAGI. Here the CDR3 reads CASSRGPVAEAFF. The CDR3 region has the DNA TGTGCCAGCTCTCGGGGGCCCGTAGCTGAAGCTTTCTTT.

The V call is TRBV9, the J call TRBJ2-7; D possibly matches TRBD1 or TRBD2 (6 bases each). Trimming shortened V by 2 bases and J by 7 bases, and 13 bases separated the two germline ends. CDR3 length equals 13 residues. Per the germline V gene, CDR1 is SGDLS and CDR2 is YYNGEE. The DNA of the CDR3 is TGTGCCAGCAGCGTCGGGGGCTCGGGGGAGCAGTACTTC. This codes for CASSVGGSGEQYF. The complete variable domain, with remaining parts taken from reference TRBV9 and TRBJ2-7, reads DSGVTQTPKHLITATGQRVTLRCSPRSGDLSVYWYQQSLDQGLQFLIQYYNGEERAKGNILERFSAQQFPDLHSELNLSSLELGDSALYFCASSVGGSGEQYFGPGTRLTVT.

The J gene is TRBJ2-1, the V gene TRBV5-8; a possible D gene is TRBD1 (5 bases). Trimming took 2 bases from V and 2 from J, leaving 5 bases between them. The CDR3 runs to 13 residues. Germline-derived CDR1 and CDR2 are SGHTS and YDEGEE. CDR3 sequence reads: CASSFRAYNEQFF. The CDR3 DNA reads TGTGCCAGCAGCTTCAGGGCCTACAATGAGCAGTTCTTC.

About this clone: Other DNA variants within this sample encode the same CDR3. V and J are TRBV13 and TRBJ2-7; 7 nucleotides align to TRBD2. After removal of 5 bases from V and 4 bases from J, the junction contained 2 bases not matched to a gene. CDR3 length equals 12 residues. In germline, CDR1 is PRHDT, CDR2 FYEKMQ (reference sequence). The CDR3 region is CASSLGGYEQYF. For the CDR3, the DNA is TGTGCCAGCAGCCTGGGAGGGTACGAGCAGTACTTC.

The chain couples TRBV5-1 to TRBJ1-2; D possibly corresponds to TRBD1 (6 bases). Between the trimmed V and J ends, which lost 0 bases and 2 bases, there was a span of 14 bases. CDR3 size: 16 residues. Germline V CDR1 and CDR2: SGHRS, YFSETQ. The CDR3 spells CASSLADSSLNYGYTF. The CDR3 coding sequence is TGCGCCAGCAGCTTGGCGGACAGTAGCTTAAACTATGGCTACACCTTC.